This T cell receptor beta chain was retrieved from a study of cytomegalovirus exposure and HLA in healthy donors. Trimming shortened V by 4 bases and J by 6 bases, and 13 bases separated the two germline ends. From germline, CDR1 is SGDLS and CDR2 YYNGEE. This CDR3 is built from 14 residues. PCR was performed using 60 Vbeta and 13 Jbeta primers. Generated by immunoSEQ multiplex PCR, the TCRdb table keeps only in-frame clones and is missing some. The sample yields more than 100,000 clones, around 80% seen once. Whole-study findings and limits: Later on, an analysis found that several of the most significant clusters appeared to be linked to common viral pathogens, which included parvovirus B19. It was likely that a cluster of highly shared sequence variants was a sequencing artifact. It was confirmed in vitro that three of the CMV-associated chains were specific for CMV antigens.

On this clone itself: Its antigen is still unknown.

This TCR was recovered from a man aged 45-65 years in good health and CMV-seronegative. The rearrangement links TRBV9 to TRBJ2-2; a possible D gene is TRBD1 (5 bases). The material sequenced was PBMCs. CDR3 in amino acids: CASSSFRGSGELFF. The DNA of the CDR3 is TGTGCCAGCAGCTCGTTTAGGGGATCCGGGGAGCTGTTTTTT.